The next 29 T cell receptor beta chains were all read from a single sample in a study of human T cells and chemical hapten exposure. The time point here: patch test 3, about 24 weeks after DPC sensitization. Treatment denoted: therapeutic diphenylcyclopropenone sensitization with weekly scalp DPC. From the RACE reads, TCRdb called clonotypes with MiXCR, one entry per CDR3 protein. The sample shows around 150,000 distinct CDR3 sequences, 25% to 30% of them seen only once. The sample in question was whole blood, obtained in connection with sensitization to the hapten diphenylcyclopropenone (DPC). These receptor sequences come from a woman younger than 35 with alopecia areata. Some clones in this sample may be carry-over from other donors' samples.

This chain links TRBV4-2 with TRBJ1-1, with D possibly TRBD1 on 5 matching bases. This CDR3 has 17 residues. Germline CDR1 LGHNA, CDR2 YNFKEQ. V lost 2 bases, J lost 5 bases, and 21 bases lay in between. The CDR3 DNA follows: TGTGCCAGCAGCCAAATTAAGGAGGGGCAGTTTGTTACTGAAGCTTTCTTT. This sequence encodes CASSQIKEGQFVTEAFF.

The DNA for the CDR3 is TGTGCCAGCAGCGAGGATTTGAACACTGAAGCTTTCTTT. This encodes CASSEDLNTEAFF. The chain joins TRBV5-4 to TRBJ1-1; D is unresolved. Germline V gives CDR1 SGHNT, CDR2 YYREEE (reference sequence). The CDR3 contains 13 residues. V lost 4 bases and J lost 0, with 7 bases in between.

This clonotype has a handful of counts. The rearrangement joins TRBV7-2 to TRBJ2-7, with a tentative D call TRBD1 (6 bases). The germline V and J ends were trimmed by 5 bases and 5 bases, with 10 bases remaining between them. CDR1 and CDR2 (germline): SGHTA, FQGNSA. The CDR3 runs 12 residues. The CDR3 loop is CASSADRNEQYF. In DNA form, the CDR3 reads TGTGCCAGCAGCGCAGACAGGAACGAGCAGTACTTC.

The gene calls are TRBV20-1 and TRBJ1-1; possibly TRBD1 for D (5 bases). The CDR3 is 13 amino acids. Germline V lookup: CDR1 DFQATT, CDR2 SNEGSKA (reference sequence). Trimming left V 6 bases short and J 6 bases short, with 17 bases between. CDR3 region: CSAKWGVGPEAFF. CDR3 sequence (DNA): TGCAGTGCCAAGTGGGGGGTTGGACCTGAAGCTTTCTTT.

The chain recombines TRBV20-1 with TRBJ2-7; 10 nucleotides line up with TRBD2. CDR3 length: 12 residues. From germline, CDR1 is DFQATT and CDR2 SNEGSKA (reference sequence). The trim removed 2 bases at V and 7 bases at J, leaving 2 bases unmatched. CDR3 loop: CSARLAGVEQYF. The CDR3 DNA reads as TGCAGTGCTAGACTAGCGGGAGTAGAGCAGTACTTC.

The chain links TRBV6-2 or TRBV6-3 to TRBJ2-7; D possibly corresponds to TRBD1 (5 bases). CDR3 length equals 13 residues. V shed 2 bases and J shed 5 bases, with 10 bases lying between them. CDR1 and CDR2 (germline): MNHEY, SVGEGT. This CDR3 is CASSYRGFDEQYF. CDR3 bases: TGTGCCAGCAGTTACAGGGGATTCGACGAGCAGTACTTC.

This clonotype turned up a few times. V gene TRBV5-1 combines with J gene TRBJ2-5; D possibly corresponds to TRBD2 (5 bases). Per the germline V gene, CDR1 is SGHRS and CDR2 is YFSETQ. The CDR3 contains 14 residues. Trimming cost V 0 bases and J 5 bases, with 11 bases left between them. In DNA form, the CDR3 reads TGCGCCAGCAGCTTGGGCCTCCGAGGGGAGACCCAGTACTTC. This sequence encodes CASSLGLRGETQYF.

This clonotype came up a few times. The rearrangement links TRBV20-1 to TRBJ2-1; D is uncertain. V lost 3 bases and J lost 4, with 10 bases in between. The germline V gene encodes CDR1 DFQATT and CDR2 SNEGSKA (reference sequence). The CDR3 covers 13 residues. CDR3 loop: CSASATPYNEQFF. CDR3 nucleotide sequence: TGCAGTGCTAGCGCGACACCTTACAATGAGCAGTTCTTC.

The table lists this clonotype with many counts. The chain is built from TRBV5-1 and TRBJ2-3, with 10 positions matching TRBD2. V lost 4 bases and J lost 0; bases outside the gene matches: 11. CDR1 is SGHRS, CDR2 YFSETQ, per germline. This CDR3 has 18 residues. The CDR3 DNA reads TGCGCCAGCAGCCCGTTCCGGGGACTAGCGCAGAGCACAGATACGCAGTATTTT. Encoded protein: CASSPFRGLAQSTDTQYF. Based on the CDR3 plus reference TRBV5-1 and TRBJ2-3, the full variable domain is KAGVTQTPRYLIKTRGQQVTLSCSPISGHRSVSWYQQTPGQGLQFLFEYFSETQRNKGNFPGRFSGRQFSNSRSEMNVSTLELGDSALYLCASSPFRGLAQSTDTQYFGPGTRLTVL.

The chain has TRBV7-2 and TRBJ1-2; 9 bases are shared with TRBD1. After removal of 5 bases from V and 4 bases from J, the junction contained 2 bases not matched to a gene. The CDR3 has 13 amino acids. Germline assignment: CDR1 SGHTA and CDR2 FQGNSA. CDR3 region: CASSRTGAYGYTF. The CDR3 DNA reads TGTGCCAGCAGCAGGACAGGGGCCTATGGCTACACCTTC.

Written as DNA, the CDR3 is TGTGCCAGCAGCACGGGACAGGGGGAGACCCAGTACTTC. As protein: CASSTGQGETQYF. The chain uses TRBV7-6 and TRBJ2-5, with TRBD1 matching 10 bases. Per the germline V gene, CDR1 is SGHVS and CDR2 is FNYEAQ. Trimming took 5 bases from V and 5 from J; bases not matched to a gene: 2. The CDR3 extends over 13 amino acids.

This clonotype has more than one count but fewer than ten. The chain carries TRBV2 and TRBJ2-7; D is unclear. The CDR3 is 10 amino acids. CDR1 and CDR2 from the germline V gene are SNHLY and FYNNEI. Trimming left V 5 bases short and J 1 base short, with 0 bases between. The CDR3 coding sequence is TGTGCCAGCAGTTCCTACGAGCAGTACTTC. It encodes CASSSYEQYF.

This clonotype has just a few counts. V is TRBV10-3 and J is TRBJ2-1; D unresolved. Germline-derived CDR1 and CDR2 are ENHRY and SYGVKD. The CDR3 has 14 amino acids. The V end lost 5 bases, the J end lost 6 bases, and 14 bases lay between the germline ends. The CDR3 sequence: CAISSGVGRNEQFF. The CDR3 DNA reads TGTGCCATCAGTTCAGGTGTTGGGCGCAATGAGCAGTTCTTC.

Only a few counts were recorded for this clonotype. This sequence joins TRBV13 and TRBJ2-7; D might be TRBD1 (5 bases). V was pared by 4 bases and J by 6 bases, with 16 bases between. Germline loops: CDR1 PRHDT, CDR2 FYEKMQ (reference sequence). There are 14 residues in the CDR3. CDR3 residues: CASSSNLRGSEQYF. The CDR3 nucleotides read TGTGCCAGCAGCTCAAACTTAAGGGGAAGCGAGCAGTACTTC.

V and J are TRBV7-9 and TRBJ1-2; unclear D gene. CDR3 length equals 13 residues. With 1 base removed from V and 9 bases from J, the gap between germline ends came to 12 bases. The germline V gene encodes CDR1 SEHNR and CDR2 FQNEAQ (reference sequence). Here the CDR3 DNA reads TGTGCCAGCAGCTTAGATGACATACGAAGCTACACCTTC. Translation: CASSLDDIRSYTF. Drawing the rest from reference TRBV7-9 and TRBJ1-2, the complete variable domain is DTGVSQNPRHKITKRGQNVTFRCDPISEHNRLYWYRQTLGQGPEFLTYFQNEAQLEKSRLLSDRFSAERPKGSFSTLEIQRTEQGDSAMYLCASSLDDIRSYTFGSGTRLTVV.

This clonotype has more than one count but fewer than ten. The chain uses TRBV12-3 or TRBV12-4 and TRBJ2-1; 7 nucleotides align to TRBD2. Unmatched junction bases numbered 3, after V lost 5 bases and J lost 2 bases. This CDR3 is 14 amino acids long. Written as DNA, the CDR3 is TGTGCCAGCAGTGTCCGGGAGGCCTACAATGAGCAGTTCTTC. Translating gives CASSVREAYNEQFF.

The rearrangement uses TRBV20-1 and TRBJ2-1, with 10 bases matching TRBD1. The CDR3 is made up of 14 amino acids. Germline V gene data show CDR1 as DFQATT and CDR2 as SNEGSKA (reference sequence). The V gene end was trimmed by 8 bases and the J gene end by 3 bases; junction bases not matched to a gene: 7. In DNA form, the CDR3 reads TGCAGTTCCCCCCGGGACAGGGGCTACAATGAGCAGTTCTTC. Protein: CSSPRDRGYNEQFF.

The V gene is TRBV7-2, the J gene TRBJ1-1; 9 nucleotides match TRBD1. With 3 bases clipped from V and 11 bases from J, the junction kept 4 bases outside the gene matches. Germline CDR1 reads SGHTA; CDR2 reads FQGNSA. The CDR3 loop spans 12 amino acids. The CDR3 DNA follows: TGTGCCAGCAGCTTGGGGACAGGGAGGGCTTTCTTT. Translated: CASSLGTGRAFF.

In its sample, this clonotype was seen a few times. This sequence joins TRBV4-3 and TRBJ2-1; D is ambiguous. CDR1 is LGHNA and CDR2 is YSLEER in the germline V gene. This CDR3 region has 16 residues. Trimming left V 0 bases short and J 0 bases short, with 9 bases between. CDR3 bases: TGCGCCAGCAGCCAAGACGGTGCGAGCTCCTACAATGAGCAGTTCTTC. This sequence encodes CASSQDGASSYNEQFF.

This clonotype was recorded at least ten times. The rearrangement uses TRBV7-8 and TRBJ2-2; D not resolved. Between the trimmed V and J ends, which lost 0 bases and 9 bases, there was a span of 5 bases. The V gene's germline CDR1 is SGHVS and CDR2 FQNEAQ. The CDR3 length is 12 residues. CDR3 loop: CASSLAFRELFF. The CDR3 region has the DNA TGTGCCAGCAGCTTAGCGTTCCGGGAGCTGTTTTTT.

The chain is built from TRBV10-3 and TRBJ1-6, with 8 bases lining up with TRBD1. CDR1 ENHRY and CDR2 SYGVKD come from the germline V gene. V shed 6 bases, J shed 5 bases, and the junction held 6 bases outside the gene matches. The CDR3 contains 15 residues. The CDR3 here is CAISGTGIDNSPLHF. DNA for the CDR3: TGTGCCATCAGCGGGACAGGTATCGATAATTCACCCCTCCACTTT.

The chain joins TRBV29-1 to TRBJ2-7, with a weak D call TRBD1 (6 bases). The V end lost 7 bases, the J end lost 6 bases, and 19 bases lay between the germline ends. From germline, CDR1 is SQVTM and CDR2 ANQGSEA. The CDR3 is 13 amino acids. The CDR3 protein is CSATGTRASEQYF. The CDR3 DNA reads as TGCAGCGCAACCGGGACACGGGCTAGCGAGCAGTACTTC.

The genes are TRBV11-2 and TRBJ2-5; tentatively, D is TRBD2 (6 bases). Per germline, CDR1 SGHAT and CDR2 FQNNGV. The CDR3 runs to 14 residues. V was trimmed by 3 bases and J by 0 bases, leaving 8 bases between them. This CDR3 is CASSFGGYQETQYF. The DNA of the CDR3 is TGTGCCAGCAGCTTTGGGGGGTACCAAGAGACCCAGTACTTC.

This chain connects TRBV29-1 to TRBJ2-5, with a possible D match to TRBD2 (5 bases). CDR3 size: 12 residues. Germline loops: CDR1 SQVTM, CDR2 ANQGSEA. The germline V and J ends were trimmed by 6 bases and 5 bases, with 13 bases remaining between them. The CDR3 loop reads CSVRVAGETQYF. In DNA, the CDR3 is TGCAGCGTCAGAGTGGCGGGTGAGACCCAGTACTTC.

This clonotype was counted only a few times. The rearrangement joins TRBV27 to TRBJ2-7; possibly TRBD1 for D (6 bases). V gave up 6 bases and J gave up 3 bases, with 12 bases separating them. The germline V gene has CDR1 MNHEY and CDR2 SMNVEV (reference sequence). The CDR3 runs 13 residues. CDR3 sequence: CASRRTVYYEQYF. The CDR3 nucleotides read TGTGCCAGCAGGAGGACAGTGTACTACGAGCAGTACTTC.

A few counts support this clonotype. The rearrangement joins TRBV2 to TRBJ2-1; D might be TRBD2 (7 bases). V was shortened by 2 bases and J by 9 bases, with 17 bases between the two germline ends. Looked up from germline, CDR1 is SNHLY and CDR2 is FYNNEI. The CDR3 extends over 15 amino acids. CDR3 in amino acids: CASSEISGGRGEQFF. As DNA, the CDR3 is TGTGCCAGCAGTGAAATCTCGGGGGGCAGGGGTGAGCAGTTCTTC.

The V call is TRBV20-1, the J call TRBJ2-7; 9 positions match TRBD1. The CDR3 spans 12 residues. Germline-derived CDR1 and CDR2 are DFQATT and SNEGSKA (reference sequence). Germline trimming cut 5 bases from V and 5 bases from J; bases unmatched to any gene: 4. CDR3 sequence reads: CSAGDRDNEQYF. DNA for the CDR3: TGCAGTGCTGGGGACAGGGATAACGAGCAGTACTTC.

This clonotype was seen only a few times. Mismatch with germline at one junction end may stem from a read error. The chain carries TRBV2 and TRBJ2-1; TRBD1 agrees at 7 bases. Germline loops: CDR1 SNHLY, CDR2 FYNNEI. CDR3 size: 10 residues. Here the CDR3 DNA reads TGTGCCAGCAGAGAGGACAGGCTGGTCTTC. This gives the protein CASREDRLVF.

The count of this clonotype is one. The rearrangement links TRBV5-1 to TRBJ2-5; tentatively, D is TRBD2 (5 bases). The V gene's germline CDR1 is SGHRS and CDR2 YFSETQ. V was cut by 2 bases and J by 0 bases, with 14 bases left in between. This CDR3 is built from 16 residues. CDR3 amino acids: CASSFSSFGDQETQYF. The CDR3 DNA reads as TGCGCCAGCAGCTTTTCCTCCTTCGGGGACCAAGAGACCCAGTACTTC.